This T cell receptor (beta chain) appears in the sequencing data of a study of blood T cell repertoires in COVID-19 (dated by TCRdb to 2020 to 2022). For the wider study: Samples covering the acute and convalescent phases of COVID-19 were provided by collaborators in the United States, Italy and Spain. The prospective study material was composed of cDNA or gDNA derived from T cells, B-cell-depleted T cells, or PBMCs. Deeply sampled blood TCRbeta repertoires from subjects exposed to, actively infected with, or recovered from COVID-19 were included in the dataset. The repertoires were made available in a free public database intended to serve as a resource for research on the immune response to SARS-CoV-2. Samples came from the ongoing ImmuneRACE study (first 160 participants) plus 1,254 subjects from 6 global collaborators. The sample metadata nearly always contained a de-identified subject ID, COVID-19 status, age in years and sex. Where available, HLA class I and class II types were obtained from metadata supplied by the sample provider rather than from assay-based typing. General findings and caveats noted by the study authors: Clinical and demographic metadata were provided uncurated, with the amount varying by source and participant.

TCRbeta CDR3 regions were amplified from genomic DNA by means of the immunoSEQ Assay, a bias-controlled multiplex PCR. Regarding the original processing steps: Within the assay, amplification of reference gene primers was used to estimate how many nucleated cells each sample contained. To quantify the absolute abundance of each unique TCRbeta CDR3 rearrangement, sequence reads were collapsed and filtered. For each sample, productive Simpson clonality was calculated as the square root of Simpson's diversity index across productive rearrangements. TCRdb provides this immuneACCESS table in a form limited to in-frame rearrangements. Some clones are lacking; in checked studies, under half of them reflect an unresolved V gene, and why the rest are absent is not known. Clone size and the V and J calls come from that table; the DNA yielded D and trimming. The sample includes 68,000 or so clones, with 65% to 80% observed a single time. The ten largest clones capture about 24% of the sample.

The trim is 4 bases for V and 2 bases for J, with a gap of 11 bases between the germline ends. CDR1 KGHSH and CDR2 LQKENI were looked up in the germline V gene. Reading from cysteine to phenylalanine, the CDR3 counts 14 amino acids. Only the CDR3 portion is preserved as DNA: 42 bases, with reading frame beginning at the first base. Each collaborating institution followed its own protocols to collect whole blood in K2EDTA tubes. Collaborator samples were shipped for TCRbeta analysis as frozen whole blood, isolated PBMCs, or DNA extracted from either sample type. As concerns this clone: It lacks a known antigen. There are no base qualities to consult, and no much larger clone falls within one base.

The receptor was derived from a human donor in a cohort sampled during active COVID-19. Sequenced sample: peripheral blood. The chain is made from TRBV18 and TRBJ2-5; 5 matching bases give a weak D call of TRBD2. This receptor carries the CDR3 CASSLASGQETQYF. At the DNA level, the sequence is TGTGCCAGCTCACTCGCGTCGGGACAAGAGACCCAGTACTTC.